Listed below are T cell receptor beta chains from one sample, sequenced in a study of blood T cell repertoires in COVID-19. The repertoire was sequenced with immunoSEQ multiplex PCR; TCRdb's copy has only in-frame clones and lacks some. In the table there are some 240,000 clones, 80% to 90% of which are singletons. Sequencing was done on a sample of peripheral blood. Every receptor here comes from a woman over 75 with COVID-19, enrolled during active disease. The conserved cysteine and the conserved F or W are not part of the CDR3 here.

v_gene	j_gene	CDR3aa
TRBV9	TRBJ1-1	ASSAQTGSNTEAF
TRBV6-1	TRBJ1-6	ASSETAGVSPLH
TRBV7-2	TRBJ2-7	ASSLYGTGNYEQY
TRBV5-1	TRBJ1-6	ASSLARDSPLH
TRBV12-3/TRBV12-4	TRBJ1-1	ASSFSGQLGAF
TRBV7-9	TRBJ2-3	ASSPGSGSIDTQY
TRBV6-2/TRBV6-3	TRBJ1-2	ASSSGNGYT
TRBV6-2/TRBV6-3	TRBJ1-2	ASSSTGNYGYT
TRBV27	TRBJ2-5	ASSRDWIGSQETQY
TRBV5-1	TRBJ1-2	ASSLRQGATDGYT
TRBV5-1	TRBJ2-5	ASSFAQGRETQY
TRBV23-1	TRBJ1-2	ASPQGIGYT
TRBV18	TRBJ2-3	ASSPPGTVRTDTQY
TRBV2	TRBJ1-3	ASSLEGGQYY
TRBV5-4	TRBJ1-1	ASSRGFMNTEAF
TRBV28	TRBJ2-2	ASSSLGLAGGPAGTGELF
TRBV7-2	TRBJ1-4	ASSLAGTNEKLF
TRBV7-3	TRBJ2-2	ASSLLSRGNTGELF
TRBV3-1/TRBV3-2	TRBJ1-1	ASSPYGGNTEAF
TRBV28	TRBJ1-5	ASSPQGISNQPQH
TRBV5-6	TRBJ2-3	ASSWTGTDTQY
TRBV7-7	TRBJ2-1	ASSPRGGNEQF
TRBV6-1	TRBJ1-2	ASSELSGVLEGYT
TRBV5-1	TRBJ2-5	ASTRGGETQY
TRBV28	TRBJ1-3	ASSFSLGFGNTIY
TRBV6-5	TRBJ1-1	ASGRAEAF
TRBV18	TRBJ1-2	ASSQQGDLGGYT
TRBV4-1	TRBJ2-2	ASSYPSGGAGKLF
TRBV5-1	TRBJ2-1	ASSLGDKNNEQF
TRBV12-5	TRBJ2-5	ASGFVGQGGETQY
TRBV3-1/TRBV3-2	TRBJ2-1	ASSRSGASYNEQF
TRBV19	TRBJ1-5	ASSMARRAGGQPQH
TRBV19	TRBJ1-2	ASSTDRRYGYT
TRBV7-9	TRBJ1-2	ASSLFPFA
TRBV2	TRBJ2-3	ASSVAGGRESDTQY
TRBV6-1	TRBJ1-4	ASSVGEGSNEKLF
TRBV5-1	TRBJ2-7	ASSVSGGTYYEQY
TRBV19	TRBJ1-1	ASRQDNMNTEAF
TRBV5-1	TRBJ2-1	ASSLISGSYNEQF
TRBV27	TRBJ2-1	ASSLNGIYNEQF
TRBV19	TRBJ1-2	ASAGQVNTVGSGYT
TRBV30	TRBJ1-6	AWNGNFWNSPLH
TRBV18	TRBJ1-3	ASSPGGPSNTIY
TRBV18	TRBJ1-1	ASSLTGENTEAF
TRBV7-9	TRBJ2-1	ASSPRPGLADNEQF
TRBV7-9	TRBJ2-1	ASSPLRGGYNEQF
TRBV12-3/TRBV12-4	TRBJ1-1	ATTGQGNTEAF